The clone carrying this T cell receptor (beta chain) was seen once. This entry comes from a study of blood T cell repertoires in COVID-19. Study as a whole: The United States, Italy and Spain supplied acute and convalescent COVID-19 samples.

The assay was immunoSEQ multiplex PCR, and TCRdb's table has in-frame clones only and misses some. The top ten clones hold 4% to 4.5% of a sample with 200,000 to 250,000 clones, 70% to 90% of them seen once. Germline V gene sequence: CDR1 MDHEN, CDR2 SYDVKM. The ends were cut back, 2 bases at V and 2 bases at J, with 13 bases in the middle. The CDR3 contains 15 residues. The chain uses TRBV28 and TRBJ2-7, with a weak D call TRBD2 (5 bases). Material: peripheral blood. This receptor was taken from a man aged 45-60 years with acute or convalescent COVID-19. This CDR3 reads CASSLLWGVPYEQYF. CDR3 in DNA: TGTGCCAGCAGTTTACTATGGGGAGTGCCCTACGAGCAGTACTTC.